This TCR beta chain was recorded in a study of monozygotic twins with cystic fibrosis. Sequencing was performed with immunoSEQ multiplex PCR; in TCRdb, only in-frame clones are kept and a portion is missing. Among thousands of clones listed, approximately 95% were seen once. Details on this clone: Its antigen is undetermined.

The CDR3 loop spans 13 amino acids. V was clipped by 4 bases and J by 3 bases, with 11 bases between them. The germline V gene encodes CDR1 SGHNT and CDR2 YYREEE (reference sequence). Broader study findings: J usage was most co-twin-similar in 8 of 16 pairs, V in 13.

This chain uses TRBV5-4 with TRBJ2-7, with D unresolved. The TCR sequence derives from a boy aged 2 to 10 with cystic fibrosis. The material sequenced was blood. CDR3: CASSRPNGYEQYF. In DNA form, the CDR3 reads TGTGCCAGCAGCCGTCCCAACGGCTACGAGCAGTACTTC.